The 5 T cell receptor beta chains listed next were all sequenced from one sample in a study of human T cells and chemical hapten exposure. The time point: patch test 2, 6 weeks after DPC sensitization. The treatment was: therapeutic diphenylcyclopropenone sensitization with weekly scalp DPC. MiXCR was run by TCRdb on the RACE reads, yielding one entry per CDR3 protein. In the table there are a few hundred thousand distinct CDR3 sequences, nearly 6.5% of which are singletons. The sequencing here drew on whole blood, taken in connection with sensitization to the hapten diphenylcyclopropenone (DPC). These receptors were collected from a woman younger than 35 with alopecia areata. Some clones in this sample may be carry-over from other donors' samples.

This chain's CDR3 is CASSLETEYGYTF. For the CDR3, the DNA is TGTGCCAGCAGCCTTGAGACAGAATATGGCTACACCTTC. The rearrangement joins TRBV7-9 to TRBJ1-2; D is perhaps TRBD1 (5 bases). CDR3 size: 13 residues. The germline V gene encodes CDR1 SEHNR and CDR2 FQNEAQ (reference sequence). V gave up 5 bases and J gave up 5 bases, with 12 bases separating them.

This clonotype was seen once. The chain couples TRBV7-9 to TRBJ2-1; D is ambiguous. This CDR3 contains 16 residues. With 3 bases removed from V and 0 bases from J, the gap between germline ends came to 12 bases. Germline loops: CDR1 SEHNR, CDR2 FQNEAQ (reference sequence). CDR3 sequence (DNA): TGTGCCAGCAGCTTGTACAGATTTAGCTCCTACAATGAGCAGTTCTTC. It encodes CASSLYRFSSYNEQFF.

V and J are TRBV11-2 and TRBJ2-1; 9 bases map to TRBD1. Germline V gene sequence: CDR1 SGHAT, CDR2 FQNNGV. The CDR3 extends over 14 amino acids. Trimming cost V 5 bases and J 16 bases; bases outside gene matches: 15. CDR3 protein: CASSPGTGSPWGFF. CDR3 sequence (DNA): TGTGCCAGCAGCCCCGGGACAGGGAGCCCTTGGGGATTCTTC.

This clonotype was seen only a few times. In nucleotides, the CDR3 is TGCGCCAGCAGCCAAGATCCCCCCACTAGGGGAAACTATGGCTACACCTTC. As protein: CASSQDPPTRGNYGYTF. This chain links TRBV4-1 with TRBJ1-2; weak D call: TRBD1 (5 bases). The ends were cut back, 0 bases at V and 2 bases at J, with 16 bases in the middle. The CDR3 contains 17 residues. CDR1 and CDR2 (germline): MGHRA, YSYEKL.

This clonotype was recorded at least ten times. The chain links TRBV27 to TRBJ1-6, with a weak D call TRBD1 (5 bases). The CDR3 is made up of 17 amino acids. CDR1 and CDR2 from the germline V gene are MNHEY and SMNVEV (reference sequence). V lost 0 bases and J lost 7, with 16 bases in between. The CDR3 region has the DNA TGTGCCAGCAGTTTATCGTTAGGGCAGGGTCGAAATTCACCCCTCCACTTT. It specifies CASSLSLGQGRNSPLHF.